A selection of T cell receptor beta chains follows, all from one sample in a study of T-cell reconstitution after alpha-beta-depleted transplantation in children. TCRdb analysed the PCR reads with MiXCR anew, one entry per CDR3 protein. The sample includes over 200,000 distinct CDR3 sequences, roughly 8.1% of them seen just once. The source was PBMCs, mostly from graft donor cells, collected 360 days after TCRalphabeta/CD19-depleted stem cell transplant. Every receptor here comes from a male patient aged 2-10 years who had a stem cell transplant for acute myeloid leukemia, so the T cells may come from the graft donor. Both conserved end residues are part of each CDR3. D genes are given only for firm matches. The size entry is marked missing in some rows and otherwise reads once, few, many or a size class.

V	size	length	J	D	CDR3	DNA
TRBV12-3/TRBV12-4	-	14	TRBJ1-3	-	CASSYRASGNTIYF	TGTGCCAGCAGTTACAGGGCCTCTGGAAACACCATATATTTT
TRBV7-9	-	14	TRBJ2-1	-	CASSLEPGMGEQFF	TGTGCCAGCAGCTTAGAGCCCGGGATGGGTGAGCAGTTCTTC
TRBV5-1	many	14	TRBJ2-1	TRBD2	CASSLGLAGDEQFF	TGCGCCAGCAGCTTGGGACTAGCGGGAGATGAGCAGTTCTTC
TRBV12-3/TRBV12-4	many	15	TRBJ2-3	TRBD1	CASSETGASTDTQYF	TGTGCCAGCAGCGAAACAGGGGCGAGCACAGATACGCAGTATTTT
TRBV11-3	-	14	TRBJ2-3	-	CASSFSVETDTQYF	TGTGCCAGCAGCTTCAGTGTCGAAACAGATACGCAGTATTTT
TRBV6-2/TRBV6-3	many	13	TRBJ2-7	TRBD2	CASSSGEPYEQYF	TGTGCCAGCAGTAGCGGGGAACCCTACGAGCAGTACTTC
TRBV20-1	-	14	TRBJ2-3	TRBD2	CSASLTSGTDTQYF	TGCAGTGCTAGCTTGACTAGCGGTACAGATACGCAGTATTTT
TRBV29-1	many	13	TRBJ1-1	-	CSVVRGGNTEAFF	TGCAGCGTTGTCCGAGGGGGGAACACTGAAGCTTTCTTT
TRBV7-9	many	12	TRBJ2-1	-	CASSWVAYEQFF	TGTGCCAGCAGCTGGGTGGCCTATGAGCAGTTCTTC
TRBV12-3/TRBV12-4	few	13	TRBJ1-2	-	CASSLARGTRYTF	TGTGCCAGCAGTTTAGCACGTGGGACCCGCTACACCTTC
TRBV7-2	many	13	TRBJ2-7	TRBD2	CASSLVLAVEQYF	TGTGCCAGCAGCTTAGTGCTAGCGGTCGAGCAGTACTTC
TRBV9	many	13	TRBJ2-5	-	CASSVAPQETQYF	TGTGCCAGCAGCGTAGCTCCTCAAGAGACCCAGTACTTC
TRBV11-1	-	15	TRBJ1-2	-	CASSFTGTAFYGYTF	TGTGCCAGCAGCTTTACCGGGACGGCTTTCTATGGCTACACCTTC
TRBV29-1	many	16	TRBJ2-3	TRBD2	CSVGLAGGASTDTQYF	TGCAGCGTGGGACTAGCGGGAGGCGCTAGCACAGATACGCAGTATTTT
TRBV5-1	many	15	TRBJ2-5	TRBD1	CASSLDGQVEETQYF	TGCGCCAGCAGCTTGGACGGACAGGTGGAAGAGACCCAGTACTTC
TRBV11-2	few	14	TRBJ2-3	-	CASSLGAGKDTQYF	TGTGCCAGCAGCTTAGGGGCGGGAAAAGATACGCAGTATTTT
TRBV6-2/TRBV6-3	few	18	TRBJ2-1	-	CASSYSIPTGSGHNEQFF	TGTGCCAGCAGTTACTCGATCCCAACGGGGAGTGGCCACAATGAGCAGTTCTTC
TRBV7-8	-	13	TRBJ2-1	-	CASSYGLGGEQFF	TGTGCCAGCAGCTACGGACTAGGGGGTGAGCAGTTCTTC
TRBV10-3	many	14	TRBJ1-4	-	CAISEDRSGTDLFF	TGTGCCATCAGTGAGGACCGAAGCGGGACGGACTTGTTTTTT
TRBV29-1	-	13	TRBJ1-1	-	CRVERQSDTEAFF	TGCAGAGTTGAACGGCAGTCGGACACTGAAGCTTTCTTT